Below, 19 T cell receptor beta chains from the same sample are listed, as sequenced in a study of blood T cell repertoires in COVID-19 (dated by TCRdb to 2018 to 2020). Receptor libraries were prepared by the immunoSEQ multiplex PCR assay. TCRdb re-hosts the immuneACCESS table, in-frame sequences only. Its copies lack some clones; in the studies checked, an unresolved V gene accounts for under half of them, and the cause for the rest is not known. Counted in this sample were under 350,000 clones; about 90% of them appeared once. Approximately 1.8% of the sample is taken by the ten largest. Input material: PBMCs or T cells enriched from blood (not recorded which). The receptors derive from a woman aged 60-75 years who had recovered from COVID-19.

The V call is TRBV4-2, the J call TRBJ2-2; D is ambiguous. In germline, CDR1 is LGHNA, CDR2 YNFKEQ. With 1 base removed from V and 7 bases from J, the gap between germline ends came to 16 bases. This CDR3 spans 16 amino acids. CDR3 region: CASSQVATTYGGELFF. The DNA of the CDR3 is TGTGCCAGCAGCCAAGTTGCGACAACCTATGGCGGGGAGCTGTTTTTT.

The chain combines TRBV9 with TRBJ2-2; D gene ambiguous. This CDR3 spans 18 amino acids. Germline V lookup: CDR1 SGDLS, CDR2 YYNGEE. The V and J ends lost 1 base and 1 base respectively, with 17 bases between them. The CDR3 bases are TGTGCCAGCAGCGTACAGGCCCAACGTTCAAGGAACACCGGGGAGCTGTTTTTT. Amino acids: CASSVQAQRSRNTGELFF.

The V gene is TRBV5-1, the J gene TRBJ2-5; TRBD2 agrees at 7 bases. With 0 bases clipped from V and 5 bases from J, the junction kept 7 bases outside the gene matches. There are 15 residues in the CDR3. Germline assignment: CDR1 SGHRS and CDR2 YFSETQ. The CDR3 loop is CASSLGAPGGETQYF. Here the CDR3 DNA reads TGCGCCAGCAGCTTGGGAGCACCCGGGGGGGAGACCCAGTACTTC.

The chain uses TRBV11-3 and TRBJ2-1, with 13 bases identical to TRBD2. Germline V gives CDR1 SGHNT, CDR2 YENEEA. The CDR3 has 16 residues. V shed 5 bases, J shed 5 bases, and the junction held 6 bases outside the gene matches. The CDR3 DNA reads as TGTGCCAGCAGCGCCTGGACTAGCGGGGGAGACAATGAGCAGTTCTTC. Encoded protein: CASSAWTSGGDNEQFF.

The chain couples TRBV18 to TRBJ1-2; TRBD1 aligns across 7 bases. The ends lost 2 bases at V and 0 bases at J; junction bases unmatched: 6. Germline V gene sequence: CDR1 KGHSH, CDR2 LQKENI. This CDR3 region has 16 residues. CDR3 in DNA: TGTGCCAGCTCACCAGGGACAGACACTACTAACTATGGCTACACCTTC. This gives the protein CASSPGTDTTNYGYTF.

This chain uses TRBV15 with TRBJ1-5, with 10 bases identical to TRBD1. The germline gives CDR1 LNHNV, CDR2 YYDKDF (reference sequence). The CDR3 extends over 15 amino acids. V was clipped by 1 base and J by 8 bases; unmatched bases: 5. The CDR3 loop is CATSRGGQGIKPQHF. CDR3 DNA: TGTGCCACCAGCAGAGGGGGACAGGGGATCAAGCCCCAGCATTTT.

V usage is TRBV5-6 and J usage is TRBJ2-1; D is possibly TRBD1 (6 bases). The germline gives CDR1 SGHDT, CDR2 YYEEEE. The CDR3 runs 13 residues. CDR3 in amino acids: CASVGAPGNEQFF. The CDR3 nucleotides are TGTGCGAGCGTGGGGGCGCCGGGCAATGAGCAGTTCTTC.

This chain joins TRBV28 and TRBJ1-1, with 7 bases that match TRBD1. Germline V gene data show CDR1 as MDHEN and CDR2 as SYDVKM. Trimming removed 8 bases from V and 4 bases from J; junction bases left unmatched: 4. The length of the CDR3 is 12 residues. The CDR3 bases are TGTGCCAGCGGCAGGGGGAGCACTGAAGCTTTCTTT. This gives the protein CASGRGSTEAFF.

The V call is TRBV3-1 (or the pseudogene TRBV3-2), the J call TRBJ2-7, with no clear D. Germline values: CDR1 LGHDT, CDR2 YNNKEL (reference sequence). This CDR3 region has 14 residues. Trimming took off 4 bases at V and 2 bases at J, with 12 bases between the two ends. The CDR3 here is CASSRALEPYEQYF. The CDR3 region has the DNA TGTGCCAGCAGCCGGGCCTTGGAACCCTACGAGCAGTACTTC.

The chain carries TRBV24-1 and TRBJ2-7; perhaps TRBD1 as D (6 bases). The CDR3 is 12 amino acids. Germline V gene lookup returns CDR1 KGHDR and CDR2 SFDVKD. The V gene lost 2 bases and the J gene lost 12 bases, with 13 bases spanning the gap. The CDR3 loop reads CATSDSGQSTYF. The CDR3 bases are TGTGCCACCAGTGATTCCGGACAGTCTACGTACTTC.

V usage is TRBV5-3 and J usage is TRBJ1-1; D is perhaps TRBD1 (6 bases). TRBV5-3 carries the ORF label, with uncertain function. The CDR3 is 12 amino acids. Trimming removed 4 bases at V and 5 bases at J, with 9 bases between. The CDR3 DNA reads TGTGCCAGAAGCCTCAGGGGAACTGAAGCTTTCTTT. Amino acid sequence: CARSLRGTEAFF.

V usage is TRBV28 and J usage is TRBJ2-1, with 7 bases identical to TRBD2. V was clipped by 2 bases and J by 12 bases; unmatched bases: 7. Germline V gene lookup returns CDR1 MDHEN and CDR2 SYDVKM. The CDR3 contains 13 residues. The CDR3 protein is CASSLTGGMGQFF. DNA for the CDR3: TGTGCCAGCAGTTTAACGGGGGGTATGGGGCAGTTCTTC.

This clone was observed a single time. The chain carries TRBV2 and TRBJ2-1; D unresolved. The CDR3 is 12 residues long. The germline V gene encodes CDR1 SNHLY and CDR2 FYNNEI. The V and J ends lost 5 bases and 9 bases respectively, with 11 bases between them. The DNA of the CDR3 is TGTGCCAGCAGTTTTAGTCTTATTGAGCAGTTCTTC. This codes for CASSFSLIEQFF.

This chain joins TRBV28 and TRBJ1-4; the match to TRBD1 covers 9 bases. The CDR3 runs to 14 residues. The ends lost 6 bases at V and 8 bases at J; junction bases unmatched: 7. The germline V gene has CDR1 MDHEN and CDR2 SYDVKM. The CDR3 coding sequence is TGTGCCAGCAGAGTGGACAGGGGTTCAGAAAAACTGTTTTTT. Encoded protein: CASRVDRGSEKLFF.

This chain joins TRBV7-9 and TRBJ2-2, with 7 bases identical to TRBD1. Germline V gives CDR1 SEHNR, CDR2 FQNEAQ (reference sequence). The CDR3 consists of 14 residues. J gave up 0 bases and V 10 bases, and 5 bases lay outside the gene matches. CDR3 sequence (DNA): TGTGCCACTCCCGGGACAGCGAACACCGGGGAGCTGTTTTTT. Translating gives CATPGTANTGELFF. The complete variable domain, with remaining parts taken from reference TRBV7-9 and TRBJ2-2, reads DTGVSQNPRHKITKRGQNVTFRCDPISEHNRLYWYRQTLGQGPEFLTYFQNEAQLEKSRLLSDRFSAERPKGSFSTLEIQRTEQGDSAMYLCATPGTANTGELFFGEGSRLTVL.

CDR3 in DNA: TGTGCCAGCTCACTAAGACGCCCAGCGGGGGGGCCAGACACCGGGGAGCTGTTTTTT. Translated: CASSLRRPAGGPDTGELFF. The V gene is TRBV18, the J gene TRBJ2-2; 10 nucleotides match TRBD2. There are 19 residues in the CDR3. CDR1 KGHSH and CDR2 LQKENI come from the germline V gene. J was trimmed by 3 bases and V by 4 bases; bases with no gene match: 14.

This clone came up once. The rearrangement links TRBV5-1 to TRBJ2-1; 9 positions match TRBD2. V shed 6 bases and J 9 bases; nucleotides not matched to a gene: 10. CDR3 size: 14 residues. Germline V gene data show CDR1 as SGHRS and CDR2 as YFSETQ. The DNA for the CDR3 is TGCGCCAGCACCCAGGCGGGAGGGAGTGGTGAGCAGTTCTTC. As protein: CASTQAGGSGEQFF. Combining the CDR3 with reference TRBV5-1 and TRBJ2-1 gives the whole variable domain KAGVTQTPRYLIKTRGQQVTLSCSPISGHRSVSWYQQTPGQGLQFLFEYFSETQRNKGNFPGRFSGRQFSNSRSEMNVSTLELGDSALYLCASTQAGGSGEQFFGPGTRLTVL.

CDR3 nucleotide sequence: TGTGCCAGTACCCTCTCGGGGGGCGCCTATGGCTACACCTTC. It encodes CASTLSGGAYGYTF. This chain joins TRBV19 and TRBJ1-2, with a possible D match to TRBD1 (6 bases). Trimming took off 7 bases at V and 4 bases at J, with 16 bases between the two ends. Looked up from germline, CDR1 is LNHDA and CDR2 is SQIVND (reference sequence). The CDR3 length is 14 residues.

There are a few counts of this clone. The chain employs TRBV6-1 and TRBJ1-5; no firm D call. V was clipped by 2 bases and J by 7 bases, with 18 bases between them. CDR3 size: 16 residues. From germline, CDR1 is MNHNS and CDR2 SASEGT. CDR3 loop: CASSELKNAAGQPQHF. CDR3 nucleotide sequence: TGTGCCAGCAGTGAACTTAAGAACGCGGCGGGGCAGCCCCAGCATTTT.